This T cell receptor (beta chain) was identified in a study of T cells after yellow fever vaccination (dated by TCRdb to the late 2010s). Study-wide context: The SMART-Seq v4 Ultra Low Input RNA kit was used to prepare libraries from fractions with low cell numbers. Bulk TCR alpha and beta repertoires were sequenced longitudinally to track T-cell clones before and after primary and booster YFV17D yellow fever vaccination. Two healthy male donors, one aged 18 to 30 and one aged 30 to 40 years, made up the cohort. Blood was collected at multiple timepoints before and after primary and secondary immunization, and bulk PBMC replicates and cell subsets were isolated. Study-wide conclusions, independent of this receptor: Most clones expanded after primary vaccination were re-detected after the booster (almost 98% of CD4 and around 88% of CD8), suggesting broad memory maintenance. A small fraction of clonotypes showed up in both the CD4 and CD8 compartments, probably as a result of convergent recombination. The study included only two donors, which limits how far the findings can be generalized. Computational filtering was required because FACS-sorted repertoires could contain abundant contaminating clonotypes from the bulk population. Compared with the primary T-cell response, the secondary T-cell response was faster but weaker, reaching its peak on day 5 rather than on day 15.

According to the study, the label for this sample's treatment or condition signals: live attenuated yellow fever vaccine strain. PBMCs were isolated from peripheral blood using a standard Ficoll-Paque protocol. Dynabeads CD4 and CD8 positive selection kits were used to isolate the CD4 and CD8 T-cell fractions. TriZol was used to extract RNA from bulk PBMCs, from CD4 and CD8 fractions, and from dextramer-positive and dextramer-negative fractions. Sequencing relied on an Illumina NovaSeq 6000. TCR cDNA was synthesized by 5'RACE template switching, through which a universal primer site and unique molecular identifiers were introduced. Priming for cDNA synthesis came from both the TCR alpha and TCR beta constant segments. Library amplification involved two PCR steps, and the second step added sample barcodes and sequencing adapters. Libraries were sequenced on Illumina HiSeq 2500 (2x100 bp) or NovaSeq (2x150 bp). In the authors' own workflow: Demultiplexing of reads and collapsing into UMI consensus sequences were performed with MIGEC, and V(D)J alignment was carried out with MiXCR. Using edgeR on replicate PBMC samples, clonotypes were called vaccine-responding if FDR was below 0.01 and the log2 fold change was above 5 up to day 15. Each bulk clonotype was labeled CD4 or CD8 based on which sequenced repertoire, CD4 or CD8, contained the clonotype at higher abundance. The raw public data were reprocessed by TCRdb itself: fastp quality trimming at Q25, MiXCR clonotype calling, in-frame beta chains only. Identical CDR3 proteins give one entry, which carries the most common genes and DNA. The V and J calls reflect TCRdb's pipeline rather than the authors' work. The sample records about 210,000 distinct CDR3 sequences, less than 3.5% of which are singletons. The ten largest clones represent 3.2% of the sample.

The V and J ends are trimmed by 1 base and 5 bases, leaving 9 bases between them. According to the germline V gene, CDR1 reads SGHTA and CDR2 reads FQGNSA. The CDR3 goes from the cysteine to the phenylalanine over 14 residues. Left in the record is the CDR3 DNA by itself, 42 bases read in frame from the first base. This clonotype showed up many times. This receptor's antigen is unknown. The sample holds no much larger clone one base away, and base qualities are not on file. Material: CD4+ T cells sorted from PBMCs, obtained 10 days after the yellow fever booster vaccination. The TCR originated in a man younger than 35 who received the YFV17D yellow fever vaccine. Here the chain combines TRBV7-2 and TRBJ2-1; no D gene can be assigned with confidence. The nucleotide sequence is TGTGCCAGCAGCTTAGGTCCCGAAAACAATGAGCAGTTCTTC. Its protein product is CASSLGPENNEQFF.